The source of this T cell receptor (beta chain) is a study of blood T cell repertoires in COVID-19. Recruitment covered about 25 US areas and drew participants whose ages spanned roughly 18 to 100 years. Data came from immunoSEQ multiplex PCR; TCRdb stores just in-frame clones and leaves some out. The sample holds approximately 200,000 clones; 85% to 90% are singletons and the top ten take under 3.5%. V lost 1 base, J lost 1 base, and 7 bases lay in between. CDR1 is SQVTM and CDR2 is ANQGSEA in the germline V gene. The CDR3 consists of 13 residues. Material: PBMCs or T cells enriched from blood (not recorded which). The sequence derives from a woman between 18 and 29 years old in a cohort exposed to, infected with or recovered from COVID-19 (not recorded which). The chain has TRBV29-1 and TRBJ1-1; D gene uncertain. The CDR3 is CSVEATKNTEAFF. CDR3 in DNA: TGCAGCGTTGAAGCAACAAAGAACACTGAAGCTTTCTTT.